This TCR beta chain originates from a study of shared clonotypes between healthy human individuals. In the study's own analysis: Filtering differed since immunoSEQ provided only junctions, with no quality scores. Sequencing was performed with immunoSEQ multiplex PCR; in TCRdb, only in-frame clones are kept and a portion is missing. The D gene and trimming were derived from the DNA, and the V and J assignments and clone size from that table. The sample has approximately 1.5 million clones, approximately 98.5% seen once; the top ten hold about 0.35%. Points from the study as a whole: Despite large depth, rarefaction showed incomplete sorted-subset sequencing.

Turning to this clone: The antigen is undetermined.

Sequencing input: naive CD4+ T cells sorted from blood. Subset indicated: CD45RA+ positively selected. The origin of this receptor is a man aged 25-45 years in good health.

Here the CDR3 DNA reads TGTGCCAGCAGTCTGACAGGGGGCTACAATGAGCAGTTCTTC. Its translation: CASSLTGGYNEQFF. This chain joins TRBV28 and TRBJ2-1; 9 bases agree with TRBD1. Trimming removed 5 bases from V and 3 bases from J; junction bases left unmatched: 2. The CDR3 totals 14 residues. The V gene's germline CDR1 is MDHEN and CDR2 SYDVKM.